Reported below is one T cell receptor beta chain. Its antigen is currently unknown. The naive gate required viable CD3+CD4+ or CD3+CD8+ cells with CCR7+CD45RA+CD45RO-CD95-CD27+CD28+ phenotype. On the day of bone marrow donation, the related graft donor provided peripheral blood. This sample was taken from a study of T cells after posttransplantation cyclophosphamide. Study-level findings and limits: TRB overlap between skin or GI tissue T cells and blood was limited. TRB clonality was highly associated with recipient CMV seropositivity and reactivation.

The CDR3 is 17 amino acids. Germline CDR1 and CDR2: KGHSH and LQKENI. V was clipped by 0 bases and J by 1 base; unmatched bases: 6. Clones were sequenced by immunoSEQ multiplex PCR, and TCRdb holds only the in-frame ones, with some missing. The sample carries tens of thousands of clones, roughly nine tenths recorded once. The chain has TRBV18 and TRBJ2-5, with TRBD2 matching over 9 bases. The source of this sequence is a man between 25 and 39 years old in good health and a related stem cell transplant donor. The sequenced sample was naive CD4+ T cells sorted from blood. The CDR3 DNA reads TGTGCCAGCTCACCACCGATTGGAGCGGGGGGCCAAGAGACCCAGTACTTC. Protein: CASSPPIGAGGQETQYF.